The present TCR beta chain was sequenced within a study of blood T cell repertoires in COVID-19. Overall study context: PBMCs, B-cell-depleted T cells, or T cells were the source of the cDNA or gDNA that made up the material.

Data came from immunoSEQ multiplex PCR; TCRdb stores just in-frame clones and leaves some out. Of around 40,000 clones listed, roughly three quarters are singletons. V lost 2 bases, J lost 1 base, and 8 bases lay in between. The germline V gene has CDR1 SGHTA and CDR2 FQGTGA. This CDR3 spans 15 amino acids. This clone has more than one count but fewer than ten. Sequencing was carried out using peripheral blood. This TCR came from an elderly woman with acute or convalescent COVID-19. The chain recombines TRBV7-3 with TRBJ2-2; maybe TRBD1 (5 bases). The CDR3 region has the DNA TGTGCCAGCAGCTTAGCCCAGGGGAACACCGGGGAGCTGTTTTTT. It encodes CASSLAQGNTGELFF.